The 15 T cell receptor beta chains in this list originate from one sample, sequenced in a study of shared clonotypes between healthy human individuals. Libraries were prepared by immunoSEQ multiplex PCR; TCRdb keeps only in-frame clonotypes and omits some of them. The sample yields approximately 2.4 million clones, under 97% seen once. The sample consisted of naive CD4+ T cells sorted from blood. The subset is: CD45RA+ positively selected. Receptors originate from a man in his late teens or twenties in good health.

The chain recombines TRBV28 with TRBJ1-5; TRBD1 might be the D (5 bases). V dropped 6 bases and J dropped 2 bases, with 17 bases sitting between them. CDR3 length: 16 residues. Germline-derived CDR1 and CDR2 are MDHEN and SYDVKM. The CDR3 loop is CASSRPDSLGNQPQHF. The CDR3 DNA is TGTGCCAGCAGCCGCCCAGACAGTTTAGGCAATCAGCCCCAGCATTTT.

The CDR3 loop is CAWRLGKSLLGQPQHF. The CDR3 bases are TGTGCCTGGAGGCTAGGAAAATCTCTGCTGGGTCAGCCCCAGCATTTT. The rearrangement uses TRBV30 and TRBJ1-5; no firm D call. The V and J ends lost 3 bases and 6 bases respectively, with 21 bases between them. CDR1 is GTSNPN, CDR2 SVGIG, per germline (reference sequence). The CDR3 runs to 16 residues.

This CDR3 is CASSTGQTGGQETQYF. CDR3 nucleotide sequence: TGTGCCAGCTCAACCGGCCAGACAGGGGGGCAAGAGACCCAGTACTTC. The rearrangement joins TRBV2 to TRBJ2-5, with 9 nucleotides matching TRBD1. The length of the CDR3 is 16 residues. Germline CDR1 reads SNHLY; CDR2 reads FYNNEI. V lost 8 bases, J lost 2 bases, and 12 bases stayed unmatched.

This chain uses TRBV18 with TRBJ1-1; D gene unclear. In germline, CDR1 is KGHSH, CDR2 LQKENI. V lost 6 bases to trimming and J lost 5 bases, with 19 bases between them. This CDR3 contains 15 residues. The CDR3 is CASSPFVGVWTEAFF. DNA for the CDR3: TGTGCCAGCTCCCCCTTTGTCGGGGTTTGGACTGAAGCTTTCTTT. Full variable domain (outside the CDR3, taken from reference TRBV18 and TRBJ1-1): NAGVMQNPRHLVRRRGQEARLRCSPMKGHSHVYWYRQLPEEGLKFMVYLQKENIIDESGMPKERFSAEFPKEGPSILRIQQVVRGDSAAYFCASSPFVGVWTEAFFGQGTRLTVV.

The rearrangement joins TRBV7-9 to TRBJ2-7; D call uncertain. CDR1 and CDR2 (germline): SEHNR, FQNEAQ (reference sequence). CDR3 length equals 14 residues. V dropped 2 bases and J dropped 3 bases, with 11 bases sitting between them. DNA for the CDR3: TGTGCCAGCAGCTTACACGGAGTCATCTACGAGCAGTACTTC. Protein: CASSLHGVIYEQYF.

The CDR3 DNA sequence: TGTGCCAGCTTGGGGCAGAGGACCACTAACACCGGGGAGCTGTTTTTT. Translation: CASLGQRTTNTGELFF. The gene calls are TRBV2 and TRBJ2-2; maybe TRBD1 (5 bases). The CDR3 runs 16 residues. Trimming cost V 8 bases and J 2 bases, with 18 bases left between them. CDR1 SNHLY and CDR2 FYNNEI come from the germline V gene.

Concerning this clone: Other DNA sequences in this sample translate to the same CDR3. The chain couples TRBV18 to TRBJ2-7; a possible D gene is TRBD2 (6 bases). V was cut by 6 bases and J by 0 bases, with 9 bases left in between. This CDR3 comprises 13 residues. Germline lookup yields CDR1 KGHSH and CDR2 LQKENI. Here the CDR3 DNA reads TGTGCCAGCTCCCCGGGGGTCTCCTACGAGCAGTACTTC. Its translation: CASSPGVSYEQYF.

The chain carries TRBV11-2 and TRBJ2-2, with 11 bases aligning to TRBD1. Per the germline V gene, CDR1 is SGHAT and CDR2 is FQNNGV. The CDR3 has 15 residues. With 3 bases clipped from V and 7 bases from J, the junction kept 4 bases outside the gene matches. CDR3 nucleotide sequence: TGTGCCAGCAGCTTGGGACAGGGGGTGGGCGGGGAGCTGTTTTTT. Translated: CASSLGQGVGGELFF.

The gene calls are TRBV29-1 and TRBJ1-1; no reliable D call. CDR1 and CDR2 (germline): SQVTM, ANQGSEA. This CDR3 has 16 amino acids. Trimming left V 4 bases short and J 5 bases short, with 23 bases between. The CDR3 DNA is TGCAGCGTTGGGGAGTCGGGCAGCCAGAAACGGACTGAAGCTTTCTTT. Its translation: CSVGESGSQKRTEAFF.

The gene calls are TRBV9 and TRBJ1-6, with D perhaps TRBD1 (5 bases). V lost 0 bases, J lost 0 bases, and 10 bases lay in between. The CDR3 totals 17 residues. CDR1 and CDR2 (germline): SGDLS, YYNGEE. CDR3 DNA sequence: TGTGCCAGCAGCGTAGATCGGGGGAGCTCCTATAATTCACCCCTCCACTTT. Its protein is CASSVDRGSSYNSPLHF.

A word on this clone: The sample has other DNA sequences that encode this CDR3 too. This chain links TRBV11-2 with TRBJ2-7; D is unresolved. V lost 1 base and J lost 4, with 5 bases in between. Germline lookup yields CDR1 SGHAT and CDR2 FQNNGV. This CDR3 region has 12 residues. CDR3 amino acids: CASSLVGYEQYF. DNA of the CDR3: TGTGCCAGCAGCTTAGTGGGGTACGAGCAGTACTTC.

The CDR3 here is CSVEDRGGGVVYGYTF. CDR3 in DNA: TGCAGCGTTGAAGATCGGGGTGGGGGCGTCGTCTATGGCTACACCTTC. The chain is built from TRBV29-1 and TRBJ1-2; possibly TRBD1 for D (6 bases). The CDR3 has 16 amino acids. Trimming shortened V by 0 bases and J by 4 bases, and 18 bases separated the two germline ends. Looked up from germline, CDR1 is SQVTM and CDR2 is ANQGSEA.

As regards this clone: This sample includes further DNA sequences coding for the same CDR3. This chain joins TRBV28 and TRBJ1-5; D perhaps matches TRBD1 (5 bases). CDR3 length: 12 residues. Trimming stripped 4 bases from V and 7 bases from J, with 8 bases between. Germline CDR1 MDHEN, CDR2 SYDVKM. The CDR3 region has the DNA TGTGCCAGCAGTTCCGGGGGGCAGCCCCAGCATTTT. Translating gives CASSSGGQPQHF.

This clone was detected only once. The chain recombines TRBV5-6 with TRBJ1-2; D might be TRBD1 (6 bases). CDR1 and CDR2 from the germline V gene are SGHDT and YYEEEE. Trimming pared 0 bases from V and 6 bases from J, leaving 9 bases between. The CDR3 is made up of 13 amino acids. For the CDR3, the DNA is TGTGCCAGCAGCTTGGTGGGGGGCGATGGCTACACCTTC. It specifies CASSLVGGDGYTF.

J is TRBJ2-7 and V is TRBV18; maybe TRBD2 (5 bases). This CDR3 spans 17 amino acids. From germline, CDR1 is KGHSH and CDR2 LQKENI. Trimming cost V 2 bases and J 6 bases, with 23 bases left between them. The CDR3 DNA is TGTGCCAGCTCACCAGCCCTCCCCCTAGGGCGGGTCTCCGAGCAGTACTTC. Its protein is CASSPALPLGRVSEQYF.